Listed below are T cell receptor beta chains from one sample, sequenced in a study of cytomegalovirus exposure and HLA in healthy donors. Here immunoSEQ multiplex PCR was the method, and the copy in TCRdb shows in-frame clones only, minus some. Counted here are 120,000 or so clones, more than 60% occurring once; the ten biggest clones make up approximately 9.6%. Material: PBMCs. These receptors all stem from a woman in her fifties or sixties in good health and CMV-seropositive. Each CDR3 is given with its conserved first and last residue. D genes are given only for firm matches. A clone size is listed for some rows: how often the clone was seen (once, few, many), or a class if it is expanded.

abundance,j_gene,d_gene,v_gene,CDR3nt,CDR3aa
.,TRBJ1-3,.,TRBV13,TGTGCCAGCAGACGTCAGGGTACTGGAAACACCATATATTTT,CASRRQGTGNTIYF
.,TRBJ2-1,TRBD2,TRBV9,TGTGCCAGCAGCGTAGGGGGGGGAGGCAGGTACAATGAGCAGTTCTTC,CASSVGGGGRYNEQFF
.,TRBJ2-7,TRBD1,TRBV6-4,TGTGCCAGCACACCGGGACAGGGTTACGAGCAGTACTTC,CASTPGQGYEQYF
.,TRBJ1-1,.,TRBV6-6,TGTGCCAGCAGTTACTCAGGGGGAACTGAAGCTTTCTTT,CASSYSGGTEAFF
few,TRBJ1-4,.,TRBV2,TGTGCCACCTACGGACAGAGTCAAGAAAAACTGTTTTTT,CATYGQSQEKLFF
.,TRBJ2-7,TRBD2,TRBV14,TGTGCCAGCAGCCACAACGGAGGGAGGGGAGGGCCCAAGAAGCAGTACTTC,CASSHNGGRGGPKKQYF
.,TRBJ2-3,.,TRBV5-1,TGCGCCAGCAGCTTGCTCCTCACAGATACGCAGTATTTT,CASSLLLTDTQYF
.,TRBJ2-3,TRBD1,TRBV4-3,TGCGCCAGCAGCCCTACGACAGGGGTGGGCACAGATACGCAGTATTTT,CASSPTTGVGTDTQYF
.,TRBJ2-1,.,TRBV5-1,TGCGCCAGCAGCTTGGTTCTCGGGAACAATGAGCAGTTCTTC,CASSLVLGNNEQFF
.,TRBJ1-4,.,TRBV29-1,TGCAGCGTTGAGGGGAGCGGTAATGAAAAACTGTTTTTT,CSVEGSGNEKLFF
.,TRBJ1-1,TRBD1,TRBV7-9,TGTGCCAGCAGCTCTCGGACAGGGATGGGGAGAAACACTGAAGCTTTCTTT,CASSSRTGMGRNTEAFF
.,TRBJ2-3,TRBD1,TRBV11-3,TGTGCCAGCAGCTCCGGGACAGGGACAGTTATAGATACGCAGTATTTT,CASSSGTGTVIDTQYF
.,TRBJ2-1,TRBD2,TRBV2,TGTGCCAGCAGTCAACTAGCGGGGGGCTACAATGAGCAGTTCTTC,CASSQLAGGYNEQFF
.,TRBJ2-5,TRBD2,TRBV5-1,TGCGCCAGCAGCCCCGGACTAGCGGGAGTATGGGAGACCCAGTACTTC,CASSPGLAGVWETQYF
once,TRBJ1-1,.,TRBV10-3,TGTGCCATCAGTGAGTCGAGCGGGCGGTCGGACACTGAAGCTTTCTTT,CAISESSGRSDTEAFF
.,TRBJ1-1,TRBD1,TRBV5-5,TGTGCCAGCAGCTTGCTCAGGACAGGGGGCGGGTCGGACACTGAAGCTTTCTTT,CASSLLRTGGGSDTEAFF
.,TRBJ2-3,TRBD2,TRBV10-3,TGTGCCATCAGTGAGGAGCTAGCGGGAGCCACAGATACGCAGTATTTT,CAISEELAGATDTQYF
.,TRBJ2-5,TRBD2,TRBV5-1,TGCGCCAGCAGCTTGCTAGCGGGAGGCAGTCAAGAGACCCAGTACTTC,CASSLLAGGSQETQYF
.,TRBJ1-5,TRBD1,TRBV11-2,TGTGCCAGCAGCTTGACAGGGAAGGAGAAGCCCCAGCATTTT,CASSLTGKEKPQHF
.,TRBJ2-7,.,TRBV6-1,TGTGCCAGCAGTGAGCAGCGCTACGAGCAGTACTTC,CASSEQRYEQYF
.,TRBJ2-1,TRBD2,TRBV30,TGTGCCTGGACACAGCGGGGTCCCTACAATGAGCAGTTCTTC,CAWTQRGPYNEQFF
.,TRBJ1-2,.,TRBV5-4,TGTGCCAGCGGGGACAAAGGTTATGGCTACACCTTC,CASGDKGYGYTF
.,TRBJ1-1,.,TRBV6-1,TGTGCCAGCAGTGAACAATGGAACACTGAAGCTTTCTTT,CASSEQWNTEAFF
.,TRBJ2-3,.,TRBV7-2,TGTGCCAGCGGGCCCTGGGTCGGCGTTGAAACAGATACGCAGTATTTT,CASGPWVGVETDTQYF
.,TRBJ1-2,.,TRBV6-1,TGTGCCAGCAGTGAAGTAAGTGGAGGGGCCGCCGGAGGCTACACCTTC,CASSEVSGGAAGGYTF
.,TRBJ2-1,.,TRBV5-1,TGCGCCAGCAGCTCTCTAGTTCTAAACAATGAGCAGTTCTTC,CASSSLVLNNEQFF
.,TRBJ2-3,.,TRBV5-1,TGCGCCAGCAGCCCGGGGACTTCCACAGATACGCAGTATTTT,CASSPGTSTDTQYF
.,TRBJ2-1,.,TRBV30,TGTGCCTGGACTCGGGTGGATGAGCAGTTCTTC,CAWTRVDEQFF
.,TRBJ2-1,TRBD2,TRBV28,TGTGCCAGCAGGACGGGGGGGCCCCAATATGAGCAGTTCTTC,CASRTGGPQYEQFF
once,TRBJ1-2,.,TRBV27,TGTGCCAGCAGTTTTATTCGAGGGGGAGCCTATGGCTACACCTTC,CASSFIRGGAYGYTF
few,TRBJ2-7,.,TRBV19,TGTGCCAGTAGTATAAATCCGGGGGGCCACTACGAGCAGTACTTC,CASSINPGGHYEQYF
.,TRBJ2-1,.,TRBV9,TGTGCCAGCAGCCCAGGCAATGAGCAGTTCTTC,CASSPGNEQFF
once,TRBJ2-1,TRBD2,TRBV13,TGTGCCAGCAGCCAACTAGCGGGGGGGCGAATTGAGCAGTTCTTC,CASSQLAGGRIEQFF
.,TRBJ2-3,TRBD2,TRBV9,TGTGCCAGCAGTGCTCGCGGGGGGACTAGCACAGATACGCAGTATTTT,CASSARGGTSTDTQYF
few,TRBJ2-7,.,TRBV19,TGTGCCAGTAGTATAGACAGTCAGAATCTTTACGAGCAGTACTTC,CASSIDSQNLYEQYF
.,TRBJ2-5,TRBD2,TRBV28,TGTGCCAGCAGTCTCCTGTCTTCCGGGAGGGAGACCCAGTACTTC,CASSLLSSGRETQYF
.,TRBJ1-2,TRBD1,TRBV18,TGTGCCAGCTCACCATACGGGACAGTCCATGGCTACACCTTC,CASSPYGTVHGYTF
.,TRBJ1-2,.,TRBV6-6,TGTGCCAGCAGCCCAGGGAACTATGGCTACACCTTC,CASSPGNYGYTF
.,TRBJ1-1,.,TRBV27,TGTGCCAGCAGATTCCAGGGGAACACTGAAGCTTTCTTT,CASRFQGNTEAFF
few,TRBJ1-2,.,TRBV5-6,TGTGCCAGCAGCTCCTTCAGCTATGGCTACACCTTC,CASSSFSYGYTF
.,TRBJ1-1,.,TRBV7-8,TGTGCCAGCAGCTTAGAGGGTAGTGGGGCGGGGCGGGTCTTT,CASSLEGSGAGRVF
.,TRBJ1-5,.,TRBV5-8,TGTGCCAGCAGCTTCTCCGGGAGCAGCAATCAGCCCCAGCATTTT,CASSFSGSSNQPQHF
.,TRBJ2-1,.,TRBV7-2,TGTGCCAGCACTCTTACCGAGGCTCCCTACAATGAGCAGTTCTTC,CASTLTEAPYNEQFF
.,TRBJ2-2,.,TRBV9,TGTGCCAGCAGCCCCCGGATGGGAGCCGGGGAGCTGTTTTTT,CASSPRMGAGELFF
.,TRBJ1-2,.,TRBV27,TGTGCCAGCAGTCTCACCCCGAGGGCGCGTGGGGTGGACTATGGCTACACCTTC,CASSLTPRARGVDYGYTF
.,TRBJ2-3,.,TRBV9,TGTGCCAGCAGCGCTTTACTCTACACAGATACGCAGTATTTT,CASSALLYTDTQYF
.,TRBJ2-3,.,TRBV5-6,TGTGCCAGCAGCTTGGTAGTCTCCACAGATACGCAGTATTTT,CASSLVVSTDTQYF
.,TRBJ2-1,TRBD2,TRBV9,TGTGCCAGCAGCGTAACGGGGGGAGCCTACAATGAGCAGTTCTTC,CASSVTGGAYNEQFF
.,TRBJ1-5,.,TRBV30,TGTGCCTGGAGTACTAAGGGGAGGGTTAGTCGGCCCCAGCATTTT,CAWSTKGRVSRPQHF